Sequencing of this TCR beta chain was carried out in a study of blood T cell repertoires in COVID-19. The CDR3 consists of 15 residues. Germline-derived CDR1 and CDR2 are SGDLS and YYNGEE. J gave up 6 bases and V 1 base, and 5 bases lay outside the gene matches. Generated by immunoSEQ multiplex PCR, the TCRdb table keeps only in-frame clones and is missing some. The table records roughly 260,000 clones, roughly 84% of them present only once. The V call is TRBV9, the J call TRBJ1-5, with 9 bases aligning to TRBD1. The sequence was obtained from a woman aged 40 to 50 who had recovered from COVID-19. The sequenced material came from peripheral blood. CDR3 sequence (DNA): TGTGCCAGCAGCGTAACAGGGGGCGGGGGTCAGCCCCAGCATTTT. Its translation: CASSVTGGGGQPQHF. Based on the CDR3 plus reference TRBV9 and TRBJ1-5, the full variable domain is DSGVTQTPKHLITATGQRVTLRCSPRSGDLSVYWYQQSLDQGLQFLIQYYNGEERAKGNILERFSAQQFPDLHSELNLSSLELGDSALYFCASSVTGGGGQPQHFGDGTRLSIL.